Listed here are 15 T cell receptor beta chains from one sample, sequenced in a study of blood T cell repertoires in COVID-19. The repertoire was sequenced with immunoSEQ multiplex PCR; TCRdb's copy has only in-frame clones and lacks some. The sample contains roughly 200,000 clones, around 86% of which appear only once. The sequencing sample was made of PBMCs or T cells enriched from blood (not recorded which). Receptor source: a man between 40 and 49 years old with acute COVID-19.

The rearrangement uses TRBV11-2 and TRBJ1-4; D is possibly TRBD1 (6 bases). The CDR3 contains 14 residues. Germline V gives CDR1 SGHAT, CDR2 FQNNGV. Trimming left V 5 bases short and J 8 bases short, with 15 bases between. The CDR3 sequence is CASSLGGDKEKLFF. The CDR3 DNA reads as TGTGCCAGCAGCCTAGGGGGAGATAAGGAAAAACTGTTTTTT.

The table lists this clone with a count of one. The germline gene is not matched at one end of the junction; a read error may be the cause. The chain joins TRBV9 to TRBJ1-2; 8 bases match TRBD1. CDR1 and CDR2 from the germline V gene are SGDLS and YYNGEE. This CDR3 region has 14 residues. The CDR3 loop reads CASSPQGTGLGYAF. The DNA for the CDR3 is TGTGCCAGCAGCCCCCAAGGGACAGGCCTTGGATACGCCTTC.

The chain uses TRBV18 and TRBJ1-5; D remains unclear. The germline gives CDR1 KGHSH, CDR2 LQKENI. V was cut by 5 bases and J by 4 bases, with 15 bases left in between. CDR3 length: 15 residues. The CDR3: CASSYEATDNQPQHF. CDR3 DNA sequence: TGTGCCAGCTCATACGAGGCCACGGATAATCAGCCCCAGCATTTT.

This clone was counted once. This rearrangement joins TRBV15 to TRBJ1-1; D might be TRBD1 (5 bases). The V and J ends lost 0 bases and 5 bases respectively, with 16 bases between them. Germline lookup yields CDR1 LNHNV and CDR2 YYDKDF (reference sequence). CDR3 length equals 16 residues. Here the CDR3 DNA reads TGTGCCACCAGCAGAGATTGGGACTCAGCGGGAACTGAAGCTTTCTTT. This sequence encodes CATSRDWDSAGTEAFF.

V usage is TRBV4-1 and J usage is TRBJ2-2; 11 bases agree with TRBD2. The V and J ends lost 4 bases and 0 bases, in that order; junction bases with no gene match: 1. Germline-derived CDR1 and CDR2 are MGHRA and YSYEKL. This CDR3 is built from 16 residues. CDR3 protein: CASSRLAGTNTGELFF. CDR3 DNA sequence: TGCGCCAGCAGCCGACTAGCGGGGACGAACACCGGGGAGCTGTTTTTT.

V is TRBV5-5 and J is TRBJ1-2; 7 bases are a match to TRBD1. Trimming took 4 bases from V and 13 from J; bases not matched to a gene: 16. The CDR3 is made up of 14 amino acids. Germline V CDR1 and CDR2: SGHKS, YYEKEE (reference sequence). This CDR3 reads CASSNNDRVGLLTF. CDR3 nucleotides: TGTGCCAGCAGCAACAATGACAGGGTCGGTCTCCTCACCTTC.

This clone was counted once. This chain's CDR3 is CASSLRGGAQKLFF. In nucleotides, the CDR3 is TGTGCCAGCAGTTTGAGGGGGGGAGCTCAAAAACTGTTTTTT. The V call is TRBV28, the J call TRBJ1-4; TRBD1 is a possible D gene (6 bases). Germline V gene data show CDR1 as MDHEN and CDR2 as SYDVKM. This CDR3 comprises 14 residues. Trimming shortened V by 3 bases and J by 9 bases, and 14 bases separated the two germline ends.

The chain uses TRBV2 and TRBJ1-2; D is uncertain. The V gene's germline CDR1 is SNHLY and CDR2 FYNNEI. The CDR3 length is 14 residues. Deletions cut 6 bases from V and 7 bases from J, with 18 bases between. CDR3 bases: TGTGCCAGCAGAGCCCCCGGACTGGCTATTGGCTACACCTTC. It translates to CASRAPGLAIGYTF.

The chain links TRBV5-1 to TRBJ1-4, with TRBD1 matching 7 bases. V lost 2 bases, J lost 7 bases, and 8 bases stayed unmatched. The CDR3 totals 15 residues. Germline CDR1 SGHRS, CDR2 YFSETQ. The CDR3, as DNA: TGCGCCAGCAGCTTCACCGGGACAGAAAGTGAAAAACTGTTTTTT. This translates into CASSFTGTESEKLFF.

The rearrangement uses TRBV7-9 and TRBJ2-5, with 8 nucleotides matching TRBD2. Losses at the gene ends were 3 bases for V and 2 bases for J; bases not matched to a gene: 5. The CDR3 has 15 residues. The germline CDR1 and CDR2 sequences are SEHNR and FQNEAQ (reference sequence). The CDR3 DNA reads TGTGCCAGCAGCTTTGGTAGCGGGGTGCAAGAGACCCAGTACTTC. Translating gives CASSFGSGVQETQYF.

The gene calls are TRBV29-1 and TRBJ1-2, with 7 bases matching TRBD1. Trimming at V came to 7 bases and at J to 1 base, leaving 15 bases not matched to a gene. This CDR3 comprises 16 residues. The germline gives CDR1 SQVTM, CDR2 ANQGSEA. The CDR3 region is CSAIYRDRGLNYGYTF. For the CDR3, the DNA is TGCAGCGCTATATACCGGGACAGAGGCCTTAACTATGGCTACACCTTC.

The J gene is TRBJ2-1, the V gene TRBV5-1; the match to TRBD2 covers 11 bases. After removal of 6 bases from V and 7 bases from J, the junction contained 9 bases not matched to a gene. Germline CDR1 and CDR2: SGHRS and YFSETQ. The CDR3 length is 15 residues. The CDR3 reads CASTLAGGDGNEQFF. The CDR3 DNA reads TGCGCCAGCACCTTAGCGGGAGGGGATGGGAATGAGCAGTTCTTC.

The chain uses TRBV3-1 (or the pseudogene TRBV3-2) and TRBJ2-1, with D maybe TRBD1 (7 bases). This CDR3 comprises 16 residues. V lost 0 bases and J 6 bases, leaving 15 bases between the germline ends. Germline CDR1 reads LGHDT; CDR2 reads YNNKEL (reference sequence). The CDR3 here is CASSQDGRGRGNEQFF. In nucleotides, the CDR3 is TGTGCCAGCAGCCAAGATGGTAGGGGGCGGGGCAATGAGCAGTTCTTC.

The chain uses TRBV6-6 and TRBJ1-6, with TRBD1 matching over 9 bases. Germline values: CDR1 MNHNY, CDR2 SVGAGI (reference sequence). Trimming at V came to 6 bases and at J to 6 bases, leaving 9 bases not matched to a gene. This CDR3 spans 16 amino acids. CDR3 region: CASRSKDRGGNSPLHF. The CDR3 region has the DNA TGTGCCAGCAGGTCGAAAGACAGGGGGGGTAATTCACCCCTCCACTTT.

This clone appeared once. In nucleotides, the CDR3 is TGTGCCAGCAGCTTAGTGCACTATACTGGGGCCAACGTCCTGACTTTC. Its translation: CASSLVHYTGANVLTF. The rearrangement links TRBV7-8 to TRBJ2-6; D uncertain. There are 16 residues in the CDR3. V was cut by 1 base and J by 2 bases, with 9 bases left in between. Germline CDR1 reads SGHVS; CDR2 reads FQNEAQ.